The present T cell receptor (beta chain) was sequenced within a study of blood T cell repertoires in COVID-19. Of note for this clone: A junction end diverges from the germline sequence, so it may reflect a read error.

The CDR3 runs to 14 residues. CDR1 is KGHDR, CDR2 SFDVKD, per germline. The repertoire was sequenced with immunoSEQ multiplex PCR; TCRdb's copy has only in-frame clones and lacks some. The table shows about 300,000 clones, with about 81% occurring only once. This chain connects TRBV24-1 to TRBJ2-2; 7 bases align to TRBD2. This clonotype originated in a human donor with COVID-19, enrolled during active disease. The donor label of this sample is uncertain. The specimen sequenced was peripheral blood. CDR3 amino acids: CATSDFGRVGELFF. CDR3 sequence (DNA): TGTGCCACAAGTGATTTTGGGAGGGTCGGGGAGCTGTTTTTT.